The TCR beta chain under discussion was sequenced for a study of radiation and T cells in renal cell carcinoma. Study-level points and caveats: From baseline, blood top tumor clonotypes peaked at 2 weeks post-radiation.

The time point: blood 2 weeks post-SBRT. Treatment given: 15 Gy SBRT to primary tumor, nephrectomy 4 weeks later. Serial blood draws occurred at baseline and 2 and 4 weeks post-SBRT. This renal cell carcinoma was of the clear cell type. TCRdb keeps only in-frame clones here, not all; method: immunoSEQ multiplex PCR. The sample includes roughly 120,000 clones, about 81% of them seen just once. As for this clone: Its target is unknown.

Per the germline V gene, CDR1 is SQVTM and CDR2 is ANQGSEA. CDR3 length equals 14 residues. The V end lost 8 bases, the J end lost 4 bases, and 20 bases lay between the germline ends. This sequence was found in a woman between 55 and 75 years old with renal cell carcinoma. The chain is built from TRBV29-1 and TRBJ1-1; perhaps TRBD1 as D (5 bases). This material consisted of blood, taken from a patient whose treatment included radiotherapy and nephrectomy. The CDR3 spells CSCVAGEVSTEAFF. CDR3 nucleotide sequence: TGCAGCTGCGTCGCGGGGGAGGTATCCACTGAAGCTTTCTTT.